This is a list of T cell receptor beta chains from one sample in a study of blood T cell repertoires in COVID-19. Sequencing was performed with immunoSEQ multiplex PCR; in TCRdb, only in-frame clones are kept and a portion is missing. The repertoire holds roughly 150,000 clones, with 80% to 85% as singletons. The material sequenced was peripheral blood. The receptors shown here come from a man aged 70-80 years with active or convalescent COVID-19. CDR3s include the opening cysteine and the closing phenylalanine or tryptophan. A D gene is named only where the DNA matches it firmly. The listing skips clone size in some rows; elsewhere it reads once, few, many or a size class.

TRBJ2-1	TRBV28	-	-	CASSPTRVKSSYNEQFF	TGTGCCAGCAGCCCTACCAGGGTTAAGAGCTCCTACAATGAGCAGTTCTTC
TRBJ2-1	TRBV28	TRBD2	-	CASRYSGPSGRGNEQFF	TGTGCCAGCAGATATTCAGGTCCTAGCGGGAGGGGAAATGAGCAGTTCTTC
TRBJ1-1	TRBV5-4	-	-	CASSFRGGSTEAFF	TGTGCCAGCAGCTTCAGGGGAGGGAGCACTGAAGCTTTCTTT
TRBJ2-7	TRBV24-1	-	-	CATSDLPEAGEQYF	TGTGCCACCAGTGATTTGCCCGAGGCCGGTGAGCAGTACTTC
TRBJ1-1	TRBV9	-	few	CASSASGTTEAFF	TGTGCCAGCAGCGCCAGCGGGACAACTGAAGCTTTCTTT
TRBJ1-4	TRBV3-1/TRBV3-2	-	-	CASSLPERGGKLFF	TGTGCCAGCAGCCTGCCCGAGCGGGGAGGAAAACTGTTTTTT
TRBJ1-1	TRBV18	TRBD1	few	CASSPRDSEAFF	TGTGCCAGCTCACCTCGGGACAGTGAAGCTTTCTTT
TRBJ2-3	TRBV5-1	TRBD2	-	CASSPAGGKADTQYF	TGCGCCAGCAGCCCCGCGGGGGGTAAGGCAGATACGCAGTATTTT
TRBJ2-1	TRBV5-8	TRBD2	-	CASSLMIGGRNNEQFF	TGTGCCAGCAGCTTGATGATTGGCGGGAGGAACAATGAGCAGTTCTTC
TRBJ1-4	TRBV2	TRBD1	-	CASINRDRRLNEKLFF	TGTGCCAGCATAAACCGGGACAGACGACTTAATGAAAAACTGTTTTTT
TRBJ2-3	TRBV19	-	-	CASSDSGARTTDTQYF	TGTGCCAGTAGTGACTCAGGGGCCAGAACCACAGATACGCAGTATTTT
TRBJ1-6	TRBV9	-	-	CASSVEGDYNSPLHF	TGTGCCAGCAGCGTAGAGGGAGACTATAATTCACCCCTCCACTTT
TRBJ2-3	TRBV2	-	once	CASSVDTPGDTQYF	TGTGCCAGCAGTGTGGACACCCCTGGGGATACGCAGTATTTT
TRBJ2-5	TRBV2	-	-	CASSDKRPSVETQYF	TGTGCCAGCAGTGATAAAAGACCAAGCGTCGAGACCCAGTACTTC
TRBJ2-5	TRBV25-1	TRBD1	few	CASGPGQGPQETQYF	TGTGCCAGCGGCCCGGGACAGGGGCCTCAAGAGACCCAGTACTTC
TRBJ1-1	TRBV6-6	TRBD1	-	CASRDPHRGQSAFF	TGTGCCAGCAGAGACCCCCACAGGGGGCAGAGTGCTTTCTTT
TRBJ1-3	TRBV9	-	-	CASSEDSNSGNTIYF	TGTGCCAGCAGCGAGGACAGTAACTCTGGAAACACCATATATTTT
TRBJ2-7	TRBV9	TRBD2	few	CASSVGGSGSYEQYF	TGTGCCAGCAGCGTAGGTGGTAGCGGGAGTTACGAGCAGTACTTC
TRBJ2-7	TRBV19	TRBD2	once	CATSPRTSGISYEQYF	TGTGCCACCAGTCCGCGGACTAGCGGGATCTCCTACGAGCAGTACTTC
TRBJ1-2	TRBV7-2	-	-	CASSLSNYGYTF	TGTGCCAGCAGCTTGAGTAACTATGGCTACACCTTC
TRBJ2-2	TRBV7-8	-	-	CASSSEQMNTGELFF	TGTGCCAGCAGCTCGGAACAGATGAACACCGGGGAGCTGTTTTTT
TRBJ2-5	TRBV7-2	TRBD2	-	CASSLSSGRQETQYF	TGTGCCAGCAGCTTGTCCAGCGGGAGGCAAGAGACCCAGTACTTC
TRBJ1-4	TRBV18	TRBD1	few	CASSRTGGDEKLFF	TGTGCCAGCTCGCGGACAGGGGGGGATGAAAAACTGTTTTTT
TRBJ1-6	TRBV18	-	-	CASSPTSRTYNSPLHF	TGTGCCAGCTCCCCGACCTCCAGGACCTATAATTCACCCCTCCACTTT
TRBJ1-1	TRBV19	TRBD1	-	CASSRSWTGVRTEAFF	TGTGCCAGTAGTCGATCGTGGACAGGAGTACGAACTGAAGCTTTCTTT
TRBJ1-1	TRBV5-4	TRBD1	-	CASSSDRGRWNTEAFF	TGTGCCAGCAGCTCGGACAGGGGGCGATGGAACACTGAAGCTTTCTTT
TRBJ1-2	TRBV7-8	-	once	CASTLTRSPIGYTF	TGTGCCAGCACCTTGACTCGATCGCCAATAGGCTACACCTTC
TRBJ1-6	TRBV5-6	-	-	CASSLRGGRPTPLHF	TGTGCCAGCAGCCTAAGGGGCGGGAGGCCGACACCCCTCCACTTT
TRBJ2-7	TRBV6-6	TRBD1	-	CASRHPPGQGAREQYF	TGTGCCAGCAGACACCCACCGGGACAGGGCGCGAGGGAGCAGTACTTC
TRBJ2-1	TRBV19	TRBD1	-	CASKDPTGGPTEFF	TGTGCCAGCAAAGACCCGACAGGGGGCCCGACTGAGTTCTTC
TRBJ1-1	TRBV2	-	once	CASSKTRGFYMNTEAFF	TGTGCCAGCAGTAAAACGAGAGGATTTTACATGAACACTGAAGCTTTCTTT
TRBJ1-1	TRBV28	-	-	CASSSTAMNTEAFF	TGTGCCAGCAGTTCGACAGCCATGAACACTGAAGCTTTCTTT
TRBJ1-1	TRBV2	-	-	CASSAQKLTEAFF	TGTGCCAGCAGTGCGCAGAAATTGACTGAAGCTTTCTTT
TRBJ1-2	TRBV5-1	-	-	CASSLISGTPPNYGYTF	TGCGCCAGCAGCTTGATCTCCGGGACACCACCTAACTATGGCTACACCTTC
TRBJ1-1	TRBV3-1/TRBV3-2	-	-	CASSQAGEAFF	TGTGCCAGCAGCCAAGCCGGTGAAGCTTTCTTT
TRBJ2-1	TRBV19	TRBD1	-	CASSARDRGHNEQFF	TGTGCCAGTAGTGCACGGGACAGGGGTCACAATGAGCAGTTCTTC
TRBJ1-6	TRBV14	-	once	CASRPGAYNSPLHF	TGTGCCAGCAGGCCAGGGGCGTACAATTCACCCCTCCACTTT
TRBJ2-7	TRBV28	TRBD1	-	CASAQLGGRGNSYEQYF	TGTGCCAGCGCCCAACTAGGCGGCAGGGGGAATTCCTACGAGCAGTACTTC
TRBJ1-4	TRBV7-2	TRBD1	-	CASSTPDRGHEKLFF	TGTGCCAGCAGCACACCGGACAGGGGGCACGAAAAACTGTTTTTT
TRBJ2-1	TRBV6-5	TRBD1	-	CASTRQGGSYNEQFF	TGTGCCAGCACCCGACAGGGGGGTTCCTACAATGAGCAGTTCTTC
TRBJ2-5	TRBV7-2	TRBD1	-	CASSRQGIQETQYF	TGTGCCAGCAGTCGACAGGGAATCCAAGAGACCCAGTACTTC
TRBJ2-3	TRBV4-3	-	-	CASSQEGTSRTDTQYF	TGCGCCAGCAGCCAAGAGGGGACAAGCCGCACAGATACGCAGTATTTT
TRBJ1-5	TRBV28	TRBD1	-	CASSFPQQGGQPQHF	TGTGCCAGCAGTTTCCCTCAGCAGGGGGGACAGCCCCAGCATTTT
TRBJ2-7	TRBV6-5	TRBD2	-	CASTGLAGVLGEQYF	TGTGCCAGCACCGGACTAGCGGGAGTCTTGGGTGAGCAGTACTTC
TRBJ2-7	TRBV24-1	TRBD2	-	CATSESGGKYEQYF	TGTGCCACCAGTGAATCGGGAGGGAAGTACGAGCAGTACTTC
TRBJ1-2	TRBV6-5	-	-	CASRGRAPRGGYTF	TGTGCCAGCAGGGGGAGGGCACCCCGTGGGGGCTACACCTTC
TRBJ2-6	TRBV5-1	TRBD2	-	CASSPLAGTNGANVLTF	TGCGCCAGCAGCCCTTTAGCGGGAACTAATGGGGCCAACGTCCTGACTTTC
TRBJ2-3	TRBV10-3	-	-	CAISGAADTQYF	TGTGCCATCAGTGGGGCCGCAGATACGCAGTATTTT
TRBJ2-1	TRBV19	-	-	CASSMQGSSYNEQFF	TGTGCCAGTAGTATGCAAGGGAGCTCCTACAATGAGCAGTTCTTC
TRBJ1-6	TRBV2	-	-	CASTQGRSYNSPLHF	TGTGCCAGCACACAGGGTCGCTCTTATAATTCACCCCTCCACTTT
TRBJ1-2	TRBV7-9	TRBD1	-	CASSTGTGGNGVGYTF	TGTGCCAGCAGCACCGGGACAGGGGGCAATGGGGTCGGCTACACCTTC
TRBJ1-6	TRBV25-1	TRBD1	few	CASSRTGVSPLHF	TGTGCCAGCAGTCGGACAGGGGTTTCACCCCTCCACTTT
TRBJ1-1	TRBV12-3/TRBV12-4	-	-	CASGSTVNTEAFF	TGTGCCAGCGGATCGACAGTGAACACTGAAGCTTTCTTT
TRBJ2-7	TRBV5-1	TRBD2	once	CASSLLSGSTDYEQYF	TGCGCCAGCAGCTTGCTTAGCGGGAGTACGGACTACGAGCAGTACTTC
TRBJ2-3	TRBV5-5	TRBD1	-	CASSAGGTGADTQYF	TGTGCCAGCAGCGCCGGCGGGACAGGGGCCGATACGCAGTATTTT
TRBJ2-1	TRBV28	-	once	CASRGQGIGQFF	TGTGCCAGCAGGGGTCAGGGCATTGGGCAGTTCTTC
TRBJ2-1	TRBV5-1	-	-	CASSLLEGGYNEQFF	TGCGCCAGCAGCTTGTTAGAAGGCGGCTACAATGAGCAGTTCTTC